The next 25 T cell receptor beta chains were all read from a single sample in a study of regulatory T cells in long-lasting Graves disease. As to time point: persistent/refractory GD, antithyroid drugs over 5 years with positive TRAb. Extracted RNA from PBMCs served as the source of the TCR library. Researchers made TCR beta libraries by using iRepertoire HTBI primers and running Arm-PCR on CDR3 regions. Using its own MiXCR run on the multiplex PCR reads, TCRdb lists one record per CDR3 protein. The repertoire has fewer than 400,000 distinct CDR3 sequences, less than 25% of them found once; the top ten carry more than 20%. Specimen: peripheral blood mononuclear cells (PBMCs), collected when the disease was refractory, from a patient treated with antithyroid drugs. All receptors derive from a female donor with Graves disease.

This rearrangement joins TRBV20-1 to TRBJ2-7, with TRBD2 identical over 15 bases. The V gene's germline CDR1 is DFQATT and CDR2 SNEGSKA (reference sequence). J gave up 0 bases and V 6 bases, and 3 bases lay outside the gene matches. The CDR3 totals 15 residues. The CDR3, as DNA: TGCAGTGCCTCGGGACTAGCGGGAGGCTCCTACGAGCAGTACTTC. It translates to CSASGLAGGSYEQYF.

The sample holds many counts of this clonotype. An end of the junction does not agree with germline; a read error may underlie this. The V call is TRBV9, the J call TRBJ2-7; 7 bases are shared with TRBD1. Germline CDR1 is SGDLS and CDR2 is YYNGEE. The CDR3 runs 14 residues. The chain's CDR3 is CASSSTGSSYEQYF. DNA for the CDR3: TGCGCCAGCAGCTCGACAGGGAGCTCCTACGAGCAGTACTTC.

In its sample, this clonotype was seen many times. The CDR3 DNA follows: TGTGCCACCAGCAGAGATGGGGGCTACTATGGCTACACCTTC. Its translation: CATSRDGGYYGYTF. This sequence joins TRBV15 and TRBJ1-2; possibly TRBD1 for D (6 bases). CDR1 LNHNV and CDR2 YYDKDF come from the germline V gene (reference sequence). The germline V and J ends were trimmed by 0 bases and 3 bases, with 8 bases remaining between them. The CDR3 covers 14 residues. The variable domain in full, completed from reference TRBV15 and TRBJ1-2, reads DAMVIQNPRYQVTQFGKPVTLSCSQTLNHNVMYWYQQKSSQAPKLLFHYYDKDFNNEADTPDNFQSRRPNTSFCFLDIRSPGLGDTAMYLCATSRDGGYYGYTFGSGTRLTVV.

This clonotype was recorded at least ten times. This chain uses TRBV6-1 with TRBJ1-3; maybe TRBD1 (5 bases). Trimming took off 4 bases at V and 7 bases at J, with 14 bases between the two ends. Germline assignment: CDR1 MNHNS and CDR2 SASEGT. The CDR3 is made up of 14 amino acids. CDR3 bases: TGTGCCAGCAGTGCACAGGCCTCCACCAACACCATATATTTT. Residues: CASSAQASTNTIYF.

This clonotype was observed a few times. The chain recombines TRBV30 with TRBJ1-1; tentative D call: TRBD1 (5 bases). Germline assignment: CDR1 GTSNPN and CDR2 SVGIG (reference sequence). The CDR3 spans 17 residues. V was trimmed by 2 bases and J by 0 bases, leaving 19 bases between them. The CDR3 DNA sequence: TGTGCCTGGAGTCTGATGGCCGGGGGATACATGAACACTGAAGCTTTCTTT. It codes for CAWSLMAGGYMNTEAFF.

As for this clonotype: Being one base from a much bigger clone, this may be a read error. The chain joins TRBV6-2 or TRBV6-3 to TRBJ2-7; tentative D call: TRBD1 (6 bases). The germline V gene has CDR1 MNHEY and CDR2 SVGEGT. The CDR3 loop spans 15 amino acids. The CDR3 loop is CANSSPGRDTYEQYF. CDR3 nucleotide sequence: TGTGCCAACAGTTCCCCAGGCCGGGACACCTACGAGCAGTACTTC.

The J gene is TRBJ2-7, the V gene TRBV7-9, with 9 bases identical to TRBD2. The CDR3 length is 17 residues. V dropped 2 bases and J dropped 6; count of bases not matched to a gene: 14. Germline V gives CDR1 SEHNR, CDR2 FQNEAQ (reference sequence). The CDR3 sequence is CASSLFGREGKAVEQYF. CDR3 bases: TGTGCCAGCAGCTTATTCGGGCGGGAGGGAAAGGCTGTCGAGCAGTACTTC.

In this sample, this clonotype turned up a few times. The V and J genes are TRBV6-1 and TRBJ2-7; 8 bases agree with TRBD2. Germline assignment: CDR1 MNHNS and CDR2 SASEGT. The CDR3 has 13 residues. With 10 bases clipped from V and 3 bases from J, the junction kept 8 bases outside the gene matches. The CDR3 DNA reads TGTGCCACCGGCGGCCTAGCGGGCTACGAGCAGTACTTC. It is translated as CATGGLAGYEQYF.

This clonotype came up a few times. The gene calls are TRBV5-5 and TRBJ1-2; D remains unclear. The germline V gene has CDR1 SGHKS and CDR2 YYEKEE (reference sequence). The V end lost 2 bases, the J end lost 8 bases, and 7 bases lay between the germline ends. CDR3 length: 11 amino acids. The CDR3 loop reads CASSFERGYTF. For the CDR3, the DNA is TGTGCCAGCAGCTTCGAGCGGGGCTACACCTTC.

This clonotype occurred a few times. The CDR3, as DNA: TGTGCCAGCACCTATTTCCCGCGGGGCAATGAGCAGTTCTTC. It is translated as CASTYFPRGNEQFF. The V gene is TRBV2, the J gene TRBJ2-1; TRBD2 is a possible D gene (6 bases). V was trimmed by 7 bases and J by 6 bases, leaving 16 bases between them. CDR1 SNHLY and CDR2 FYNNEI come from the germline V gene. The CDR3 is 14 amino acids.

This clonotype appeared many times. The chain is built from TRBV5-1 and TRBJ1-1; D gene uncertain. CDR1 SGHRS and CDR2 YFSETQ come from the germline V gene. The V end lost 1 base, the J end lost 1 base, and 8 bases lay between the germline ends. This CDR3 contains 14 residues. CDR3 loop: CASSLRSENTEAFF. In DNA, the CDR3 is TGCGCCAGCAGCTTGAGGTCCGAGAACACTGAAGCTTTCTTT.

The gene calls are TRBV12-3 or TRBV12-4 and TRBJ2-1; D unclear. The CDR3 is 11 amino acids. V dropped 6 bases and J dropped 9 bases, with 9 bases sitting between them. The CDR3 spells CASRYVGEQFF. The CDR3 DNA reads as TGTGCCAGCAGGTACGTGGGTGAGCAGTTCTTC.

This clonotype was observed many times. The CDR3 nucleotides read TGTGCCAGCAGCCCCGAAGGACGCGAGCAGTACTTC. It is translated as CASSPEGREQYF. V and J are TRBV7-9 and TRBJ2-7; D ambiguous. The germline gives CDR1 SEHNR, CDR2 FQNEAQ (reference sequence). Trimming took off 5 bases at V and 6 bases at J, with 11 bases between the two ends. The CDR3 covers 12 residues.

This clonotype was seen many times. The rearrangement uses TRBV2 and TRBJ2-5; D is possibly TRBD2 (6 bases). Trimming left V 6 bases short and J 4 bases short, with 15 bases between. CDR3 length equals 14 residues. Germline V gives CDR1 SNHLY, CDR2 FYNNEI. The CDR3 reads CASRGRGLRETQYF. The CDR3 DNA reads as TGTGCCAGCAGGGGAAGAGGACTACGAGAGACCCAGTACTTC.

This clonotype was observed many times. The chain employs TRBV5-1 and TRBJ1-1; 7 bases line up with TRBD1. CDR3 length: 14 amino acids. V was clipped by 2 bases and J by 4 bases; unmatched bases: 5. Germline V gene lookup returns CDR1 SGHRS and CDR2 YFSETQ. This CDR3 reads CASSLGGRGTEAFF. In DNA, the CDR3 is TGCGCCAGCAGCTTAGGGGGCAGGGGCACTGAAGCTTTCTTT.

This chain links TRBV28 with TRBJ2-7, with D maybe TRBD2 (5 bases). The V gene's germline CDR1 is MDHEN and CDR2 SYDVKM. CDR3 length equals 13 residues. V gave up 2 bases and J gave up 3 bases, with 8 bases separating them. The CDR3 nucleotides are TGTGCCAGCAGTTTAATCGGGAACTACGAGCAGTACTTC. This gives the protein CASSLIGNYEQYF.

This chain's CDR3 is CASSHKDRGSGYTF. The CDR3 DNA reads as TGTGCCAGCAGCCACAAGGACAGGGGCTCTGGCTACACCTTC. The chain is built from TRBV5-6 and TRBJ1-2; 9 bases align to TRBD1. Germline loops: CDR1 SGHDT, CDR2 YYEEEE. The V segment lost 4 bases and the J segment 7 bases; nucleotides outside the gene matches: 8. This CDR3 region has 14 residues.

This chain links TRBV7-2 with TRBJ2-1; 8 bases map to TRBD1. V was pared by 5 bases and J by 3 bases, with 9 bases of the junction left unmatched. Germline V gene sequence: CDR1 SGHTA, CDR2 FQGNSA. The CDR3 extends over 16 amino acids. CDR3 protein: CASSRDTGTGYNEQFF. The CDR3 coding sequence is TGTGCCAGCAGCCGAGATACCGGGACAGGCTACAATGAGCAGTTCTTC.

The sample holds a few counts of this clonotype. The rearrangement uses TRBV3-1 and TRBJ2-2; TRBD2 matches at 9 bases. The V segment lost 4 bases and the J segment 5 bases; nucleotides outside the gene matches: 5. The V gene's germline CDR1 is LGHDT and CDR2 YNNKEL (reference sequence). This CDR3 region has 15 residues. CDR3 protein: CASSLLGLATGELFF. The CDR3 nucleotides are TGTGCCAGCAGCCTGCTCGGACTAGCGACCGGGGAGCTGTTTTTT.

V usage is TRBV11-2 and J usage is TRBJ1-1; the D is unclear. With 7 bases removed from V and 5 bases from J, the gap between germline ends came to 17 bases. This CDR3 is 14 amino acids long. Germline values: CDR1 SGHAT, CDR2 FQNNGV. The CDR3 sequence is CASTGWGRGTEAFF. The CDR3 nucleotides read TGTGCCAGCACCGGGTGGGGTAGAGGTACTGAAGCTTTCTTT.

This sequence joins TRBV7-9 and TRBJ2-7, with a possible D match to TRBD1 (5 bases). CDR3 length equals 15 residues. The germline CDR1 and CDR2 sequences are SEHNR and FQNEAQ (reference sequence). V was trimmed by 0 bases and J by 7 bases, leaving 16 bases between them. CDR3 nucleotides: TGTGCCAGCAGCTTAGCGCAGGGAAACTTAAATGAGCAGTACTTC. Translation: CASSLAQGNLNEQYF.

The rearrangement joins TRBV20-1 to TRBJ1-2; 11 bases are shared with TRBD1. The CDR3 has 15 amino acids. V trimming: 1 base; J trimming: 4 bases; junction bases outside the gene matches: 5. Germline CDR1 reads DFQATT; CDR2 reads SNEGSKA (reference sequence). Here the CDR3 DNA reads TGCAGTGCTAGAGGGACAGGGGGCGAGAGCTATGGCTACACCTTC. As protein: CSARGTGGESYGYTF.

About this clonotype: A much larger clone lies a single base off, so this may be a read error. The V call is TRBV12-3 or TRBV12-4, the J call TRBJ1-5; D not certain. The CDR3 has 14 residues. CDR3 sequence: CAGSFVQDNQPQHF. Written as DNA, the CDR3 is TGTGCCGGCAGTTTCGTGCAGGATAATCAGCCCCAGCATTTT.

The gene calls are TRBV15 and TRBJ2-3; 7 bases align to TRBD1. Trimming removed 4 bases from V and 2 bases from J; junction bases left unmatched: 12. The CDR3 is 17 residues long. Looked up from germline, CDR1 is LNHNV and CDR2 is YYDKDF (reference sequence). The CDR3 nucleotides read TGTGCCACCAGCAACATTGGACAGGCGAATATCACAGATACGCAGTATTTT. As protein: CATSNIGQANITDTQYF. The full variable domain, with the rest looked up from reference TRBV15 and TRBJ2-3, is DAMVIQNPRYQVTQFGKPVTLSCSQTLNHNVMYWYQQKSSQAPKLLFHYYDKDFNNEADTPDNFQSRRPNTSFCFLDIRSPGLGDTAMYLCATSNIGQANITDTQYFGPGTRLTVL.

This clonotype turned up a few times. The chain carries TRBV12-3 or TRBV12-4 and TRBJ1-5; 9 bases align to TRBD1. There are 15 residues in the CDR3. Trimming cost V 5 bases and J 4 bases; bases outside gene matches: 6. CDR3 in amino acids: CASSIGTGMNQPQHF. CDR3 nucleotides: TGTGCCAGCAGTATTGGGACAGGGATGAATCAGCCCCAGCATTTT.